Presented here are 24 T cell receptor beta chains from one specimen sequenced in a study of blood T cell repertoires in COVID-19. The assay was immunoSEQ multiplex PCR, and TCRdb's table has in-frame clones only and misses some. This sample has about 180,000 clones; 70% to 90% occur once, and the top ten carry about 2.1%. Input material: peripheral blood. The receptors stem from a young man who had recovered from COVID-19.

V is TRBV15 and J is TRBJ2-1; 13 positions agree with TRBD2. There are 16 residues in the CDR3. Trimming removed 4 bases from V and 9 bases from J; junction bases left unmatched: 9. CDR1 and CDR2 (germline): LNHNV, YYDKDF (reference sequence). The chain's CDR3 is CATSTQTSGRAAEQFF. For the CDR3, the DNA is TGTGCCACCAGCACCCAAACTAGCGGGAGGGCGGCTGAGCAGTTCTTC. The variable domain in full, with the rest retrieved from reference TRBV15 and TRBJ2-1, is DAMVIQNPRYQVTQFGKPVTLSCSQTLNHNVMYWYQQKSSQAPKLLFHYYDKDFNNEADTPDNFQSRRPNTSFCFLDIRSPGLGDTAMYLCATSTQTSGRAAEQFFGPGTRLTVL.

This clone was observed a few times. This chain connects TRBV4-1 to TRBJ1-2, with a weak D call TRBD1 (5 bases). Germline V gene sequence: CDR1 MGHRA, CDR2 YSYEKL. The V end was cut by 0 bases, the J end by 7 bases, with 18 bases between. The CDR3 runs to 16 residues. This CDR3 is CASSQDFLAGSGGYTF. In DNA form, the CDR3 reads TGCGCCAGCAGCCAAGATTTCCTGGCAGGGTCTGGTGGCTACACCTTC.

The V call is TRBV30, the J call TRBJ1-4, with 7 bases identical to TRBD1. After removal of 0 bases from V and 4 bases from J, the junction contained 5 bases not matched to a gene. Germline lookup yields CDR1 GTSNPN and CDR2 SVGIG (reference sequence). This CDR3 spans 15 amino acids. In DNA form, the CDR3 reads TGTGCCTGGAGTGTAGTGGGACAGATTAATGAAAAACTGTTTTTT. This translates into CAWSVVGQINEKLFF. Based on the CDR3 plus reference TRBV30 and TRBJ1-4, the full variable domain is SQTIHQWPATLVQPVGSPLSLECTVEGTSNPNLYWYRQAAGRGLQLLFYSVGIGQISSEVPQNLSASRPQDRQFILSSKKLLLSDSGFYLCAWSVVGQINEKLFFGSGTQLSVL.

This chain uses TRBV7-5 with TRBJ2-1; the listed D gene, TRBD2, was not tested against the DNA. TRBV7-5 is shown as a pseudogene. The CDR3 is 14 amino acids. CDR3 amino acids: CARSFFSLEAQQFF. Written as DNA, the CDR3 is TGTGCCAGAAGCTTCTTTTCTTTGGAGGCTCAGCAGTTCTTC.

This chain connects TRBV27 to TRBJ2-3, with 10 bases that match TRBD2. The trim removed 6 bases at V and 3 bases at J, leaving 3 bases unmatched. The CDR3 has 14 amino acids. Germline-derived CDR1 and CDR2 are MNHEY and SMNVEV (reference sequence). The CDR3: CASRGLAVTDTQYF. Written as DNA, the CDR3 is TGTGCCAGCAGAGGACTAGCGGTTACAGATACGCAGTATTTT.

The chain recombines TRBV11-3 with TRBJ2-3; 8 positions agree with TRBD2. With 5 bases clipped from V and 2 bases from J, the junction kept 9 bases outside the gene matches. The CDR3 spans 16 residues. Germline V CDR1 and CDR2: SGHNT, YENEEA. Written as DNA, the CDR3 is TGTGCCAGCAGCCGGGGTAGGCGGGAGGACACAGATACGCAGTATTTT. It encodes CASSRGRREDTDTQYF. The full variable domain, with the rest looked up from reference TRBV11-3 and TRBJ2-3, is EAGVVQSPRYKIIEKKQPVAFWCNPISGHNTLYWYLQNLGQGPELLIRYENEEAVDDSQLPKDRFSAERLKGVDSTLKIQPAELGDSAVYLCASSRGRREDTDTQYFGPGTRLTVL.

The rearrangement links TRBV5-1 to TRBJ1-6, with TRBD1 matching over 7 bases. The ends lost 0 bases at V and 8 bases at J; junction bases unmatched: 2. This CDR3 has 14 residues. The germline V gene has CDR1 SGHRS and CDR2 YFSETQ. The DNA of the CDR3 is TGCGCCAGCAGCTTGGAAACAGGGGATTCACCCCTCCACTTT. The encoded protein is CASSLETGDSPLHF. The full variable domain, completed using reference TRBV5-1 and TRBJ1-6, is KAGVTQTPRYLIKTRGQQVTLSCSPISGHRSVSWYQQTPGQGLQFLFEYFSETQRNKGNFPGRFSGRQFSNSRSEMNVSTLELGDSALYLCASSLETGDSPLHFGNGTRLTVT.

The chain uses TRBV15 and TRBJ2-5; 7 nucleotides match TRBD2. The CDR3 sequence is 16 residues long. Trimming removed 2 bases from V and 4 bases from J; junction bases left unmatched: 10. Germline V CDR1 and CDR2: LNHNV, YYDKDF (reference sequence). The CDR3 DNA is TGTGCCACCAGCAGAAGCTCTAGCGGAGGGGTAGAGACCCAGTACTTC. It specifies CATSRSSSGGVETQYF.

V usage is TRBV27 and J usage is TRBJ2-1; TRBD1 aligns across 9 bases. Germline V gene lookup returns CDR1 MNHEY and CDR2 SMNVEV (reference sequence). V lost 10 bases, J lost 7 bases, and 17 bases stayed unmatched. The length of the CDR3 is 16 residues. The CDR3 reads CATAGQGLFSGNEQFF. DNA for the CDR3: TGTGCCACCGCGGGACAGGGACTTTTCTCGGGGAATGAGCAGTTCTTC.

CDR3 sequence reads: CASSQDTGGVGEKLFF. In nucleotides, the CDR3 is TGTGCCAGCAGCCAAGATACGGGGGGCGTGGGTGAAAAACTGTTTTTT. The chain combines TRBV4-2 with TRBJ1-4, with D maybe TRBD1 (6 bases). The CDR3 loop spans 16 amino acids. Germline V gene sequence: CDR1 LGHNA, CDR2 YNFKEQ. Trimming pared 0 bases from V and 7 bases from J, leaving 15 bases between.

The gene calls are TRBV4-1 and TRBJ1-1; TRBD1 matches 9 bases. Trimming removed 0 bases from V and 5 bases from J; junction bases left unmatched: 10. The germline CDR1 and CDR2 sequences are MGHRA and YSYEKL. The CDR3 length is 17 residues. The CDR3 DNA sequence: TGCGCCAGCAGCCAAGATCAAGGCGGGACAGGGCGGACTGAAGCTTTCTTT. As protein: CASSQDQGGTGRTEAFF.

The chain recombines TRBV7-9 with TRBJ2-2, with 11 bases lining up with TRBD2. The CDR3 contains 16 residues. The V gene end was trimmed by 5 bases and the J gene end by 0 bases; junction bases not matched to a gene: 2. In germline, CDR1 is SEHNR, CDR2 FQNEAQ (reference sequence). The CDR3 bases are TGTGCCAGCAGCCTGACTAGCGGGGCGAACACCGGGGAGCTGTTTTTT. Protein: CASSLTSGANTGELFF.

This clone has a single count. V gene TRBV27 combines with J gene TRBJ2-1, with TRBD2 identical over 9 bases. The length of the CDR3 is 15 residues. Germline CDR1 reads MNHEY; CDR2 reads SMNVEV (reference sequence). With V trimmed by 2 bases and J by 2 bases, 1 base remained unmatched. The CDR3 region is CASSLVAGAYNEQFF. Here the CDR3 DNA reads TGTGCCAGCAGTTTAGTAGCGGGAGCCTACAATGAGCAGTTCTTC.

Remarks on this clone: Other nucleotide sequences from this sample produce the same CDR3. The chain joins TRBV11-2 to TRBJ1-2, with 10 bases that match TRBD1. This CDR3 is 15 amino acids long. Germline CDR1 is SGHAT and CDR2 is FQNNGV. The J segment lost 8 bases and the V segment lost 5 bases, leaving 11 bases of the junction unmatched. CDR3 nucleotides: TGTGCCAGCAGCCCCCGGGACAGGGGAGGTGGGGGCTACACCTTC. This translates into CASSPRDRGGGGYTF.

The V call is TRBV10-1, the J call TRBJ2-7; TRBD1 is a possible D gene (6 bases). V was clipped by 7 bases and J by 3 bases, with 19 bases between them. Looked up from germline, CDR1 is WNHNN and CDR2 is SYGVQD (reference sequence). The CDR3 has 15 residues. This CDR3 is CASTAGQNFFYEQYF. CDR3 sequence (DNA): TGCGCCAGCACTGCCGGACAGAACTTCTTCTACGAGCAGTACTTC.

Only one count was recorded for this clone. The V and J genes are TRBV5-4 and TRBJ1-1; D is perhaps TRBD1 (6 bases). This CDR3 is 15 amino acids long. Germline CDR1 SGHNT, CDR2 YYREEE (reference sequence). V lost 3 bases, J lost 2 bases, and 14 bases lay in between. Written as DNA, the CDR3 is TGTGCCAGCAGCTCGCCGGACAGACCTAACACTGAAGCTTTCTTT. Translation: CASSSPDRPNTEAFF. The variable domain in full, completed from reference TRBV5-4 and TRBJ1-1, reads ETGVTQSPTHLIKTRGQQVTLRCSSQSGHNTVSWYQQALGQGPQFIFQYYREEENGRGNFPPRFSGLQFPNYSSELNVNALELDDSALYLCASSSPDRPNTEAFFGQGTRLTVV.

V and J are TRBV9 and TRBJ2-7; a possible D gene is TRBD2 (5 bases). Trimming stripped 0 bases from V and 6 bases from J, with 7 bases between. Germline V gene lookup returns CDR1 SGDLS and CDR2 YYNGEE. This CDR3 region has 12 residues. CDR3 protein: CASSVAGSEQYF. In nucleotides, the CDR3 is TGTGCCAGCAGCGTAGCTGGGAGCGAGCAGTACTTC.

CDR3 protein: CASSTEWRTGFTGELFF. The CDR3, as DNA: TGTGCCAGCAGCACCGAATGGCGGACAGGGTTCACCGGGGAGCTGTTTTTT. V gene TRBV9 combines with J gene TRBJ2-2, with 8 bases lining up with TRBD1. The V gene's germline CDR1 is SGDLS and CDR2 YYNGEE. The CDR3 covers 17 residues. Germline trimming cut 4 bases from V and 4 bases from J; bases unmatched to any gene: 12.

This clone was seen only a few times. The CDR3 DNA follows: TGTGCCAGCAGTGAGGTGACAGGGGATCAGCCCCAGCATTTT. Protein product: CASSEVTGDQPQHF. This rearrangement joins TRBV2 to TRBJ1-5, with 8 bases matching TRBD1. CDR3 size: 14 residues. CDR1 is SNHLY and CDR2 is FYNNEI in the germline V gene. After removal of 3 bases from V and 5 bases from J, the junction contained 3 bases not matched to a gene. Full variable domain (remainder filled in from reference TRBV2 and TRBJ1-5): EPEVTQTPSHQVTQMGQEVILRCVPISNHLYFYWYRQILGQKVEFLVSFYNNEISEKSEIFDDQFSVERPDGSNFTLKIRSTKLEDSAMYFCASSEVTGDQPQHFGDGTRLSIL.

The rearrangement uses TRBV19 and TRBJ2-1; D is possibly TRBD1 (6 bases). CDR3 size: 14 residues. Germline CDR1 is LNHDA and CDR2 is SQIVND (reference sequence). Trimming removed 5 bases at V and 1 base at J, with 9 bases between. CDR3 nucleotide sequence: TGTGCCAGTAGTTGGCAGGGGTCCTACAATGAGCAGTTCTTC. It encodes CASSWQGSYNEQFF.

The V call is TRBV7-9, the J call TRBJ2-6, with 8 bases identical to TRBD1. Trimming at V came to 6 bases and at J to 2 bases, leaving 9 bases not matched to a gene. This CDR3 has 17 residues. The germline CDR1 and CDR2 sequences are SEHNR and FQNEAQ (reference sequence). The CDR3 bases are TGTGCCAGCAGATCAGGGGGCTCCCGCCCTGGGGCCAACGTCCTGACTTTC. This encodes CASRSGGSRPGANVLTF.

The gene calls are TRBV5-5 and TRBJ2-3; 7 bases are a match to TRBD1. The CDR3 is made up of 16 amino acids. J lost 3 bases, V lost 0 bases, and 7 bases had no gene match. The germline V gene encodes CDR1 SGHKS and CDR2 YYEKEE (reference sequence). CDR3: CASSLDQDRTTDTQYF. The CDR3 DNA follows: TGTGCCAGCAGCTTGGATCAGGACAGGACGACAGATACGCAGTATTTT.

V is TRBV9 and J is TRBJ1-1, with 7 positions matching TRBD1. The germline gives CDR1 SGDLS, CDR2 YYNGEE. The V gene end was trimmed by 0 bases and the J gene end by 5 bases; junction bases not matched to a gene: 7. The CDR3 runs 15 residues. The CDR3 DNA follows: TGTGCCAGCAGCGTAGTAACAGGGGCTAGGACTGAAGCTTTCTTT. Amino acid sequence: CASSVVTGARTEAFF. Full variable domain (remainder filled in from reference TRBV9 and TRBJ1-1): DSGVTQTPKHLITATGQRVTLRCSPRSGDLSVYWYQQSLDQGLQFLIQYYNGEERAKGNILERFSAQQFPDLHSELNLSSLELGDSALYFCASSVVTGARTEAFFGQGTRLTVV.

This clone was seen just once. The chain recombines TRBV7-2 with TRBJ2-7; the D gene is possibly TRBD1 (5 bases). CDR3 length: 17 amino acids. Germline V CDR1 and CDR2: SGHTA, FQGNSA. V lost 2 bases and J 0 bases, leaving 17 bases between the germline ends. CDR3 nucleotide sequence: TGTGCCAGCAGCTTAAGGGGTACGGCCTATTCCTCCTACGAGCAGTACTTC. Its translation is CASSLRGTAYSSYEQYF.